This T cell receptor (beta chain) is from a study of blood T cells in healthy people across ages. The overall study: Template switching retrieved approximately one barcoded beta molecule for each two T cells. Study findings and constraints: The lack of PBMC sorting stopped any conclusive naive versus antigen-experienced comparison. Older age coincided with a roughly linear decline in TCR beta diversity per million T cells.

Per germline, CDR1 ENHRY and CDR2 SYGVKD. J was trimmed by 2 bases and V by 2 bases; bases with no gene match: 4. The CDR3 has 17 amino acids. Those donating, healthy Caucasian individuals from Russia, were aged roughly 6 to 100. Only a few counts were recorded for this clonotype. Its target is not known. Using a J-beta primer mix together with a sample-barcoded 5' primer, a second PCR was run for about 6 to 12 cycles. Each CDR3 protein gets one entry after TCRdb re-called the 5' RACE reads with MiXCR. The sample carries some 670,000 distinct CDR3 sequences, over 40% recorded once. The TCR was taken from a woman of 80 years or more in good health. The gene calls are TRBV10-3 and TRBJ2-2; TRBD2 matches at 11 bases. The sequenced material came from blood. The CDR3 region has the DNA TGTGCCATCAGTGAGCCAGGACTAGCGGGTAACACCGGGGAGCTGTTTTTT. This translates into CAISEPGLAGNTGELFF.